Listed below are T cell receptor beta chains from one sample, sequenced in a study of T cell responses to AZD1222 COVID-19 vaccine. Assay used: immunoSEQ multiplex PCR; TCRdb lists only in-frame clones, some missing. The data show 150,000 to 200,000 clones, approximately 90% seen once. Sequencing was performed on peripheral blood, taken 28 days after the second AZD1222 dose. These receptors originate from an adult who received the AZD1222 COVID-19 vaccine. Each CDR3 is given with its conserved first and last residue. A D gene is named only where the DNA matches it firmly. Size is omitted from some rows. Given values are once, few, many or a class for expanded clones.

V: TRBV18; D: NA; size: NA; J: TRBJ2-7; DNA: TGTGCCAGCTCACCACCCGGGACACCTGCCTACGAGCAGTACTTC; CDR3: CASSPPGTPAYEQYF
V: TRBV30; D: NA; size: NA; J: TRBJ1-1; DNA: TGTGCCTGGAGTTCTATTAGACGCCGAAGAGCTTTCTTT; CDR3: CAWSSIRRRRAFF
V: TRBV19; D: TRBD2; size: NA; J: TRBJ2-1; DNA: TGTGCCAGTAGTTTCACCGGGACTAGGCCCTACAATGAGCAGTTCTTC; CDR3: CASSFTGTRPYNEQFF
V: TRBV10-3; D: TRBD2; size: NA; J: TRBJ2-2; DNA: TGTGCCATCACCGAGACAGAGGGAGGGACCGGGGAGCTGTTTTTT; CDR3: CAITETEGGTGELFF
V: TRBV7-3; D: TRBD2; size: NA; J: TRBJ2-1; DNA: TGTGCCAGCAGTTGGGGACTAGCGGGCAACAATGAGCAGTTCTTC; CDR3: CASSWGLAGNNEQFF
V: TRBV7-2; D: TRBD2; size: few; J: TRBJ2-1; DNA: TGTGCCAGCAGCCTAACTAGCGGGCCAAGCTCCTACAATGAGCAGTTCTTC; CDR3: CASSLTSGPSSYNEQFF
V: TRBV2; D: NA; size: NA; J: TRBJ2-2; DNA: TGTGCCAGCACTGGGTTTGGCACCGGGGAGCTGTTTTTT; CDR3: CASTGFGTGELFF
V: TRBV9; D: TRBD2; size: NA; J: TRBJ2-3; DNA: TGTGCCAGCAGCGTAGCTCCCCCGGGCGGGAGGGCCGGCACAGATACGCAGTATTTT; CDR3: CASSVAPPGGRAGTDTQYF
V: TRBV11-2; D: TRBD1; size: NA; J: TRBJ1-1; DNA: TGTGCCAGCAGCGCGGACAGGGGAGGGACTGAAGCTTTCTTT; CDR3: CASSADRGGTEAFF
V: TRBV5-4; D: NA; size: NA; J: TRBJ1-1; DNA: TGTGCCAGCAGCTTCCGAGGGGGGGCGCGGACTGAAGCTTTCTTT; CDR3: CASSFRGGARTEAFF
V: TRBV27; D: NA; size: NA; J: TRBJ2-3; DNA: TGTGCCAGCAGCCTCTACTTCACAGATACGCAGTATTTT; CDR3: CASSLYFTDTQYF
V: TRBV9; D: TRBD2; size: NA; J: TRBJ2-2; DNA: TGTGCCAGCAGCGCTACGGGACTAGCGGGAACCGGGGAGCTGTTTTTT; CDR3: CASSATGLAGTGELFF
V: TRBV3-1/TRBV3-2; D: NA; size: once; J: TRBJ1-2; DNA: TGTGCCAGCAGCCAAGCAGGGGTCGGGGGCTACACCTTC; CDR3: CASSQAGVGGYTF
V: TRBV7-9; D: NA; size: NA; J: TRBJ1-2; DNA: TGTGCCAGCAGCCCGGGGGGGCTCAACTATGGCTACACCTTC; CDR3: CASSPGGLNYGYTF
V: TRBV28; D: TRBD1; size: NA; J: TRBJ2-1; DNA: TGTGCCAGCAGTTTCAGGAACAGGGGCAGCTCCTACAATGAGCAGTTCTTC; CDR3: CASSFRNRGSSYNEQFF
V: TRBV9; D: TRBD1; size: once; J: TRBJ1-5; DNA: TGTGCCAGCAGCGTAGGTCAGGGGGCGCGGAGCAATCAGCCCCAGCATTTT; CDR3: CASSVGQGARSNQPQHF
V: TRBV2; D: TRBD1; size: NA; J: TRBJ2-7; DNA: TGTGCCAGCAGTAGACAGGGGCCCTCGTCCGAGCAGTACTTC; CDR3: CASSRQGPSSEQYF
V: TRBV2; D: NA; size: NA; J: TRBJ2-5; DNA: TGTGCCAGCAGCCCCCGGCCAGGGGAGGAGACCCAGTACTTC; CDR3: CASSPRPGEETQYF
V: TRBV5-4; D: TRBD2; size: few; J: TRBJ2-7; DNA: TGTGCCAGCAGCCCTCGACTAGCGGGAACCTACGAGCAGTACTTC; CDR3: CASSPRLAGTYEQYF
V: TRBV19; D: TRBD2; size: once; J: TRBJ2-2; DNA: TGTGCCAGTAGTGACAGCGGGAGGGCGGTAGGCGGGGAGCTGTTTTTT; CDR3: CASSDSGRAVGGELFF